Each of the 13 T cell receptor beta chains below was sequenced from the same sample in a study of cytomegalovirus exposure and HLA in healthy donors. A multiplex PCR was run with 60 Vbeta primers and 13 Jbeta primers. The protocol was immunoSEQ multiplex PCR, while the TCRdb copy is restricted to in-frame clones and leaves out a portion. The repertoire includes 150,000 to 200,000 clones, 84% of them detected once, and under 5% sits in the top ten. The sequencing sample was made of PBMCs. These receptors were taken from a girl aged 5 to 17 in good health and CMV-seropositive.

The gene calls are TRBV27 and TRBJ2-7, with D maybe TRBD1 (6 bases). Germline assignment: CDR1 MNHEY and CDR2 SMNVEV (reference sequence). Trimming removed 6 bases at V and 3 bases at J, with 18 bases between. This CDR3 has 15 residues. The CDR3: CASSHNRESGYEQYF. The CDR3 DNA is TGTGCCAGCAGCCATAACAGGGAATCAGGCTACGAGCAGTACTTC.

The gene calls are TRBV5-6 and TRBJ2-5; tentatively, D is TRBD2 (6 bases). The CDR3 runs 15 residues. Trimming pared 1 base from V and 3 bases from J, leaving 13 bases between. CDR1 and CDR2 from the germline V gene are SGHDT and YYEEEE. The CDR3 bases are TGTGCCAGCAGCTTGAATCTAGCGAAAAAAGAGACCCAGTACTTC. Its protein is CASSLNLAKKETQYF.

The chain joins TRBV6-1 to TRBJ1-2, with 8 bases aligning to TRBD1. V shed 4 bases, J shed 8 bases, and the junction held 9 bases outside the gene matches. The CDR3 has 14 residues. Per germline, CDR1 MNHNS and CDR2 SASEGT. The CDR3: CASSVIPGGRGYTF. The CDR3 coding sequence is TGTGCCAGCAGTGTAATCCCAGGGGGCAGGGGCTACACCTTC.

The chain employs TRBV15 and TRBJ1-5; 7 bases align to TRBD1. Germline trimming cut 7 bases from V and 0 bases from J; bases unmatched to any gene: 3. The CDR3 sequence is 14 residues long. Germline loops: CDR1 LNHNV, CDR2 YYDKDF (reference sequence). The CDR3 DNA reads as TGTGCCACCAAACAGGGGTATAGCAATCAGCCCCAGCATTTT. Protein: CATKQGYSNQPQHF.

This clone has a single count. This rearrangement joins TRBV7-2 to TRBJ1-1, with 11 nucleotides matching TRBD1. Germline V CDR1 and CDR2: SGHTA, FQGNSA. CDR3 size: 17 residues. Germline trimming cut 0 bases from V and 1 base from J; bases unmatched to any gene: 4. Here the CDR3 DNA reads TGTGCCAGCAGCTTAGCTGGGACAGGGGGTTGGAACACTGAAGCTTTCTTT. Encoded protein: CASSLAGTGGWNTEAFF.

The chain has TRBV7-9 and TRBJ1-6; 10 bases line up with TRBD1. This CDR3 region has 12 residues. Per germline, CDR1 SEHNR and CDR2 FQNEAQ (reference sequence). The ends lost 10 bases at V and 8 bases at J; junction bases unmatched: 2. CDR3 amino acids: CATGQGDSPLHF. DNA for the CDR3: TGTGCCACCGGACAGGGGGATTCACCCCTCCACTTT.

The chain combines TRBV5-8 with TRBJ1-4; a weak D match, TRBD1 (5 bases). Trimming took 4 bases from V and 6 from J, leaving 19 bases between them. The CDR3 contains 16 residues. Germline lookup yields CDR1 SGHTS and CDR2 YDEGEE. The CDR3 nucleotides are TGTGCCAGCAGCCCGGGGGTAGCCGGGACCTATGAAAAACTGTTTTTT. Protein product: CASSPGVAGTYEKLFF.

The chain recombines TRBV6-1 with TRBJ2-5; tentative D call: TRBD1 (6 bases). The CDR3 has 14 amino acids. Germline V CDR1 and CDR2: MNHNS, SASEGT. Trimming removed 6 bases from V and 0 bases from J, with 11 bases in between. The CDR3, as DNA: TGTGCCAGCAGCCGGGACACATACCAAGAGACCCAGTACTTC. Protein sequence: CASSRDTYQETQYF.

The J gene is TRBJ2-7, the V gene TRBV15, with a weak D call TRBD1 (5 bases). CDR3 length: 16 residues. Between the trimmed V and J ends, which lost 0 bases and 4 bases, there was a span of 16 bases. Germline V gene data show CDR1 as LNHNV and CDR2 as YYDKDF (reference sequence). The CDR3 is CATSRDLGQRMYEQYF. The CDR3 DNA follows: TGTGCCACCAGCAGAGATTTGGGGCAGAGAATGTACGAGCAGTACTTC. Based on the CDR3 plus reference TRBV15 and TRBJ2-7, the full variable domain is DAMVIQNPRYQVTQFGKPVTLSCSQTLNHNVMYWYQQKSSQAPKLLFHYYDKDFNNEADTPDNFQSRRPNTSFCFLDIRSPGLGDTAMYLCATSRDLGQRMYEQYFGPGTRLTVT.

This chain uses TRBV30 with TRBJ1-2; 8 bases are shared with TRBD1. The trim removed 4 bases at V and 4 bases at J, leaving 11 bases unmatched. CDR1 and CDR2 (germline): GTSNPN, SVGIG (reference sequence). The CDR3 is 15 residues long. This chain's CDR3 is CAWTLTRDRTYGYTF. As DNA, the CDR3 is TGTGCCTGGACCCTAACCCGGGACAGGACCTATGGCTACACCTTC.

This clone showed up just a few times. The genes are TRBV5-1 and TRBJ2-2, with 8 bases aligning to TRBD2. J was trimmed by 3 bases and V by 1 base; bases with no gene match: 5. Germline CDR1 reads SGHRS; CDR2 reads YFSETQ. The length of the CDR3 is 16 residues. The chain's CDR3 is CASSLIAGGHTGELFF. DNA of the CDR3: TGCGCCAGCAGCTTGATCGCGGGGGGTCACACCGGGGAGCTGTTTTTT. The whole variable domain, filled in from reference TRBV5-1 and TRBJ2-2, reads KAGVTQTPRYLIKTRGQQVTLSCSPISGHRSVSWYQQTPGQGLQFLFEYFSETQRNKGNFPGRFSGRQFSNSRSEMNVSTLELGDSALYLCASSLIAGGHTGELFFGEGSRLTVL.

Written as DNA, the CDR3 is TGTGCCAGCAGCTTGGGGGGCATAGGACGCTACGAGCAGTACTTC. Translation gives CASSLGGIGRYEQYF. The rearrangement links TRBV5-6 to TRBJ2-7, with D perhaps matching TRBD1 (5 bases). Germline V lookup: CDR1 SGHDT, CDR2 YYEEEE. The CDR3 loop spans 15 amino acids. Between the trimmed V and J ends, which lost 0 bases and 3 bases, there was a span of 13 bases.

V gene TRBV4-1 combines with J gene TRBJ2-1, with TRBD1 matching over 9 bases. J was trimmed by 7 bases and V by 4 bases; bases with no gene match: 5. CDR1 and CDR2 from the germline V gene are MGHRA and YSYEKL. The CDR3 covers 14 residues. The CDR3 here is CASSRGTGSNEQFF. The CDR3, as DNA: TGCGCCAGCAGCCGCGGGACAGGGTCAAATGAGCAGTTCTTC.